These 16 T cell receptor beta chains originate from one sample sequenced in a study of control samples from healthy donors and cancer patients. Clones were sequenced by immunoSEQ multiplex PCR, and TCRdb holds only the in-frame ones, with some missing. The data contain 110,000 or so clones, 87% of them singletons. Input material: blood. All receptors derive from a man in his thirties or forties in good health.

This sequence joins TRBV4-1 and TRBJ1-2; no clear D. The germline V gene encodes CDR1 MGHRA and CDR2 YSYEKL. V lost 4 bases to trimming and J lost 8 bases, with 14 bases between them. The CDR3 contains 13 residues. The CDR3 loop reads CASSPLTSLGYTF. The CDR3, as DNA: TGCGCCAGCAGCCCGCTGACCAGCCTCGGCTACACCTTC.

The J gene is TRBJ2-3, the V gene TRBV3-1 (or the pseudogene TRBV3-2); perhaps TRBD1 as D (6 bases). V was trimmed by 1 base and J by 2 bases, leaving 7 bases between them. Germline V CDR1 and CDR2: LGHDT, YNNKEL (reference sequence). This CDR3 is 14 amino acids long. This CDR3 reads CASSQGTVTDTQYF. The CDR3 DNA sequence: TGTGCCAGCAGCCAAGGGACAGTCACAGATACGCAGTATTTT.

The V and J genes are TRBV10-3 and TRBJ2-4; 7 bases align to TRBD2. From germline, CDR1 is ENHRY and CDR2 SYGVKD. The CDR3 has 15 residues. With 3 bases clipped from V and 6 bases from J, the junction kept 8 bases outside the gene matches. The CDR3 DNA is TGTGCCATCAGTGACGACAGAGTAGCGGGAAACATTCAGTACTTC. This gives the protein CAISDDRVAGNIQYF.

The chain has TRBV19 and TRBJ1-5; D remains ambiguous. Germline CDR1 is LNHDA and CDR2 is SQIVND (reference sequence). Trimming shortened V by 8 bases and J by 7 bases, and 3 bases separated the two germline ends. This CDR3 spans 9 amino acids. The chain's CDR3 is CASGQPQHF. In nucleotides, the CDR3 is TGTGCCAGTGGACAGCCCCAGCATTTT.

CDR3 region: CASGQGGDGELFF. The DNA for the CDR3 is TGTGCCAGCGGACAGGGCGGAGACGGGGAGCTGTTTTTT. This sequence joins TRBV6-5 and TRBJ2-2; 8 bases agree with TRBD1. The CDR3 consists of 13 residues. Germline V lookup: CDR1 MNHEY, CDR2 SVGAGI. The V gene end was trimmed by 8 bases and the J gene end by 7 bases; junction bases not matched to a gene: 6.

The rearrangement links TRBV24-1 to TRBJ2-5, with 8 positions matching TRBD1. Trimming removed 4 bases from V and 4 bases from J; junction bases left unmatched: 4. The CDR3 sequence is 14 residues long. The germline CDR1 and CDR2 sequences are KGHDR and SFDVKD. The chain's CDR3 is CATSDTGTGETQYF. CDR3 nucleotides: TGTGCCACCAGTGACACCGGGACAGGAGAGACCCAGTACTTC.

This rearrangement joins TRBV6-5 to TRBJ1-3; D remains ambiguous. This CDR3 spans 13 amino acids. V was cut by 5 bases and J by 4 bases, with 9 bases left in between. CDR1 is MNHEY, CDR2 SVGAGI, per germline. The CDR3 region is CASSLQAGNTIYF. The CDR3 bases are TGTGCCAGCAGTCTTCAGGCGGGAAACACCATATATTTT.

The chain's CDR3 is CASSIAGGIKNNEQFF. CDR3 nucleotides: TGTGCCAGCAGCATAGCGGGGGGGATAAAAAACAATGAGCAGTTCTTC. The chain combines TRBV3-1 (or the pseudogene TRBV3-2) with TRBJ2-1; TRBD2 matches 11 bases. V lost 5 bases and J lost 5; bases outside the gene matches: 8. The CDR3 is 16 residues long. Germline CDR1 is LGHDT and CDR2 is YNNKEL (reference sequence).

This clone was seen only once. This sequence joins TRBV6-5 and TRBJ1-2; no clear D gene. The germline gives CDR1 MNHEY, CDR2 SVGAGI. This CDR3 is built from 15 residues. The V end lost 0 bases, the J end lost 7 bases, and 15 bases lay between the germline ends. CDR3 protein: CASSYSPQSVRGYTF. The CDR3 nucleotides are TGTGCCAGCAGTTACTCCCCACAGTCTGTCCGTGGCTACACCTTC.

The CDR3 bases are TGTGCCAGCAGCTTGGCTGCAGGGGGGATAGGAGATACGCAGTATTTT. Translated, it gives CASSLAAGGIGDTQYF. The chain employs TRBV5-4 and TRBJ2-3; tentatively, D is TRBD1 (7 bases). V lost 0 bases and J lost 5, with 16 bases in between. This CDR3 contains 16 residues. CDR1 and CDR2 (germline): SGHNT, YYREEE (reference sequence).

The chain carries TRBV6-1 and TRBJ2-3; weak D call: TRBD2 (6 bases). CDR3 size: 13 residues. CDR1 and CDR2 from the germline V gene are MNHNS and SASEGT. V lost 0 bases and J 9 bases, leaving 10 bases between the germline ends. The CDR3 reads CASSEAGGWTQYF. The CDR3 region has the DNA TGTGCCAGCAGTGAAGCGGGGGGATGGACGCAGTATTTT.

This clone was seen a few times. Here the CDR3 DNA reads TGTGCCAGTAGTAAGTCGACCCGAGGGGATACGCAGTATTTT. Amino acids: CASSKSTRGDTQYF. V gene TRBV19 combines with J gene TRBJ2-3, with TRBD2 as a possible D gene (5 bases). CDR1 and CDR2 from the germline V gene are LNHDA and SQIVND (reference sequence). CDR3 length: 14 amino acids. V lost 4 bases and J lost 6, with 14 bases in between.

V usage is TRBV18 and J usage is TRBJ1-2; D is perhaps TRBD1 (5 bases). Trimming shortened V by 2 bases and J by 3 bases, and 7 bases separated the two germline ends. This CDR3 is built from 13 residues. Germline-derived CDR1 and CDR2 are KGHSH and LQKENI. The CDR3 loop is CASSPGGHYGYTF. As DNA, the CDR3 is TGTGCCAGCTCACCAGGGGGTCACTATGGCTACACCTTC.

The rearrangement links TRBV19 to TRBJ1-1, with no clear D. Trimming took off 9 bases at V and 0 bases at J, with 14 bases between the two ends. Germline V gene sequence: CDR1 LNHDA, CDR2 SQIVND (reference sequence). The CDR3 spans 14 residues. The chain's CDR3 is CASHRVGLNTEAFF. CDR3 coding DNA: TGTGCCAGCCACCGAGTCGGGTTGAACACTGAAGCTTTCTTT.

This chain uses TRBV28 with TRBJ1-4; a weak D match, TRBD1 (5 bases). CDR1 MDHEN and CDR2 SYDVKM come from the germline V gene. V lost 6 bases to trimming and J lost 5 bases, with 13 bases between them. The CDR3 loop spans 14 amino acids. The CDR3 region is CASSPGIVNEKLFF. The DNA of the CDR3 is TGTGCCAGCAGCCCAGGGATTGTGAATGAAAAACTGTTTTTT.

The gene calls are TRBV9 and TRBJ2-5, with 10 nucleotides matching TRBD2. There are 15 residues in the CDR3. Germline V gives CDR1 SGDLS, CDR2 YYNGEE. The trim removed 0 bases at V and 5 bases at J, leaving 4 bases unmatched. DNA for the CDR3: TGTGCCAGCAGCGTAGCTACGACTAGCGGGGAGACCCAGTACTTC. The encoded protein is CASSVATTSGETQYF.